The T cell receptor beta chain under discussion was sequenced for a study of cytomegalovirus exposure and HLA in healthy donors. Study-wide points: Investigators reported around 150 TCR beta chains as tied to cytomegalovirus. The majority of CMV-associated TCR beta chains were reported as apparently HLA-restricted in a later analysis.

The PCR used 60 Vbeta and 13 Jbeta primers. Only in-frame clones appear in the TCRdb table, and some are missing; sequencing was by immunoSEQ multiplex PCR. Here the sample spans about 80,000 clones, over 70% being singletons. Trimming stripped 5 bases from V and 1 base from J, with 14 bases between. The CDR3 covers 16 residues. CDR1 is PRHDT, CDR2 FYEKMQ, per germline (reference sequence). This clone was found a few times. The antigen remains unidentified. This TCR came from a woman between 50 and 59 years old in good health and CMV-seropositive. The specimen was PBMCs. The J gene is TRBJ1-4, the V gene TRBV13, with a possible D match to TRBD1 (6 bases). The DNA of the CDR3 is TGTGCCAGCAGCCCGCGAAACAGGGTAACTAATGAAAAACTGTTTTTT. Translated: CASSPRNRVTNEKLFF.